This TCR beta chain stems from a study of blood T cells in healthy people across ages. The study, taken as a whole, reports: TCR beta diversity per million T cells fell roughly linearly with age. Both higher diversity and more naive CD4+ cells marked long-lived donors when set against aged donors.

Next came a second PCR, run for 7 to 11 cycles, which used a sample-barcoded 5' primer along with a J-beta primer mix. TCRdb re-analysed the 5' RACE reads in MiXCR, keeping a single row per CDR3 protein. The table shows 630,000 or so distinct CDR3 sequences, with approximately 30% occurring only once. V was pared by 5 bases and J by 0 bases, with 13 bases between. Germline lookup yields CDR1 SEHNR and CDR2 FQNEAQ (reference sequence). This CDR3 has 16 residues. Concerning this clonotype itself: Antigen specificity is unknown.

There were at least 6 micrograms of total RNA extracted from every sample. Specimen: blood. The sequence was obtained from a woman aged 80 or over in good health. The chain has TRBV7-9 and TRBJ1-4; a possible D gene is TRBD1 (6 bases). DNA for the CDR3: TGTGCCAGCAGCCCCCCCGGGGGCGCAACTAATGAAAAACTGTTTTTT. Its translation is CASSPPGGATNEKLFF.